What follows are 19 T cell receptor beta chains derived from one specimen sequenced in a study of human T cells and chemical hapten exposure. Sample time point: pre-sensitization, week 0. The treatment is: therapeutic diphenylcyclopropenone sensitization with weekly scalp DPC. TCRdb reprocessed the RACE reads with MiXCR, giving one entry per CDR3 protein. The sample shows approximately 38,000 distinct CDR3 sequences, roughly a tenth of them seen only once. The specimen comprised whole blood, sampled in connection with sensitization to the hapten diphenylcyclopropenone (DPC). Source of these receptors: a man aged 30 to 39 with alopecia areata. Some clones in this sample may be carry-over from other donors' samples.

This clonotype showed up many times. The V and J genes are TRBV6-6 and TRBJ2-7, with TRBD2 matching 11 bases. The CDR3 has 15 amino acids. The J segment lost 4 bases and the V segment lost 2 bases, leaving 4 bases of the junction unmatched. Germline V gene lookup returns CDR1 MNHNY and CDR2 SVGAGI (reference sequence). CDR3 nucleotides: TGTGCCAGCAGTTACAGTCCTAGCGGGGGGTACGAGCAGTACTTC. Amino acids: CASSYSPSGGYEQYF.

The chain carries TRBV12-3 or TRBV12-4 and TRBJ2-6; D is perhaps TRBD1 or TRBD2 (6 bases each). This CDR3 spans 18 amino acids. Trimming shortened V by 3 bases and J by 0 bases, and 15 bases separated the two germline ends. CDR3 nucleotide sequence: TGTGCCAGCAGTTTGGGGGGCACCCTAGGCTCTGGGGCCAACGTCCTGACTTTC. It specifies CASSLGGTLGSGANVLTF.

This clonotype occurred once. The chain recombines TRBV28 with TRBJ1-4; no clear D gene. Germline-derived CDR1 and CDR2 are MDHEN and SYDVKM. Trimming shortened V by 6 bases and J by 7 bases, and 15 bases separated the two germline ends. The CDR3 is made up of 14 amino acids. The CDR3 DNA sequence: TGTGCCAGCAGCCCCCCTAATGAAGGTGAAAAACTGTTTTTT. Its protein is CASSPPNEGEKLFF. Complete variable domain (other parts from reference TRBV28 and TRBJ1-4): DVKVTQSSRYLVKRTGEKVFLECVQDMDHENMFWYRQDPGLGLRLIYFSYDVKMKEKGDIPEGYSVSREKKERFSLILESASTNQTSMYLCASSPPNEGEKLFFGSGTQLSVL.

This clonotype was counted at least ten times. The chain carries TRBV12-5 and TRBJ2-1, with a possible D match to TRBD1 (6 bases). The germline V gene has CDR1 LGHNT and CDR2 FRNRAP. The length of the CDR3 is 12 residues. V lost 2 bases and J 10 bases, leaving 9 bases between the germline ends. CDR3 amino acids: CASGLPQGEQFF. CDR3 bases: TGTGCTAGTGGTTTGCCCCAGGGGGAGCAGTTCTTC.

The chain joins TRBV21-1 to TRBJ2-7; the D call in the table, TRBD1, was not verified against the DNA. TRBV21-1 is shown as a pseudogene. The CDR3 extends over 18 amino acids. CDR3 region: CASSKGSGTGIGGYEQYF. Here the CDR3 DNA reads TGTGCCAGCAGCAAAGGATCCGGGACAGGGATTGGGGGCTACGAGCAGTACTTC.

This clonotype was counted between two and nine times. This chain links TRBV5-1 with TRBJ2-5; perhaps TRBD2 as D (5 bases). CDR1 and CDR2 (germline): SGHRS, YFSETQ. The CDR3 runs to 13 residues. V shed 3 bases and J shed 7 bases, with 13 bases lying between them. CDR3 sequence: CASSWTAGGTQYF. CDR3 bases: TGCGCCAGCAGCTGGACCGCGGGCGGGACCCAGTACTTC. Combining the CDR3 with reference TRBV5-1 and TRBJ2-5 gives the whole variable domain KAGVTQTPRYLIKTRGQQVTLSCSPISGHRSVSWYQQTPGQGLQFLFEYFSETQRNKGNFPGRFSGRQFSNSRSEMNVSTLELGDSALYLCASSWTAGGTQYFGPGTRLLVL.

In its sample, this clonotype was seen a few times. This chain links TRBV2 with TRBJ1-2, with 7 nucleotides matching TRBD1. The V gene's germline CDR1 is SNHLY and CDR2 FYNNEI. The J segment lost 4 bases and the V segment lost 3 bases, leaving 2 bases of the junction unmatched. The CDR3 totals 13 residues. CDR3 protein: CASSEGQIYGYTF. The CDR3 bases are TGTGCCAGCAGTGAGGGACAGATCTATGGCTACACCTTC.

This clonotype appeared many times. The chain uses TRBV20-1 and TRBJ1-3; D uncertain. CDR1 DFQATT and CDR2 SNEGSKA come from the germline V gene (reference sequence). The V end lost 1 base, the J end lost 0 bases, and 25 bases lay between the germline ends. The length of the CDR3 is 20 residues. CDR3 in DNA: TGCAGTGCTAGAGTCCCCAGGACGGATCCTGGTACTCGCTCTGGAAACACCATATATTTT. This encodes CSARVPRTDPGTRSGNTIYF.

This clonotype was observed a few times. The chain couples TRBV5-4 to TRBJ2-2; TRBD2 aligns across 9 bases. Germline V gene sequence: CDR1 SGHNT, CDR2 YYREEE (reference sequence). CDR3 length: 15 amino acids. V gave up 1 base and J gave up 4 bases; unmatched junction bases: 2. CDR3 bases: TGTGCCAGCAGCTTGAGCGGGAGGATCACCGGGGAGCTGTTTTTT. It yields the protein CASSLSGRITGELFF. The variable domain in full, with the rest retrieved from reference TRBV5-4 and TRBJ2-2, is ETGVTQSPTHLIKTRGQQVTLRCSSQSGHNTVSWYQQALGQGPQFIFQYYREEENGRGNFPPRFSGLQFPNYSSELNVNALELDDSALYLCASSLSGRITGELFFGEGSRLTVL.

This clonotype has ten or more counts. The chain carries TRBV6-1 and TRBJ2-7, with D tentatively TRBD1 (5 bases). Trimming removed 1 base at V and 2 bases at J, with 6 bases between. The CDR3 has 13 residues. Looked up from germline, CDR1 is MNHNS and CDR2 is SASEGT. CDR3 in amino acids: CASSEVRAYEQYV. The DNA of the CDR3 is TGTGCCAGCAGTGAAGTCAGGGCCTACGAGCAGTACGTC.

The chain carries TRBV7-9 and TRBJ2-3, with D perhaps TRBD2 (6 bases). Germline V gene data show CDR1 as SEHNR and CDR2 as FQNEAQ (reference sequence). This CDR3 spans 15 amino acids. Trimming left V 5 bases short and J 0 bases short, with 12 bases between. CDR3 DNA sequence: TGTGCCAGCAGCCCCACTAGCCGGAGCACAGATACGCAGTATTTT. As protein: CASSPTSRSTDTQYF.

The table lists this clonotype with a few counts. The CDR3 here is CASTTGSPYEQYF. The CDR3 DNA follows: TGTGCCAGCACCACGGGGAGCCCCTACGAGCAGTACTTC. This chain links TRBV5-6 with TRBJ2-7; D is perhaps TRBD2 (5 bases). The germline V and J ends were trimmed by 6 bases and 2 bases, with 12 bases remaining between them. Germline V CDR1 and CDR2: SGHDT, YYEEEE. The CDR3 extends over 13 amino acids. The variable domain in full, with the rest retrieved from reference TRBV5-6 and TRBJ2-7, is DAGVTQSPTHLIKTRGQQVTLRCSPKSGHDTVSWYQQALGQGPQFIFQYYEEEERQRGNFPDRFSGHQFPNYSSELNVNALLLGDSALYLCASTTGSPYEQYFGPGTRLTVT.

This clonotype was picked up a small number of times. Written as DNA, the CDR3 is TGCGCCAGCAGCCAAGATTCGGTACACACAGATACGCAGTATTTT. This sequence encodes CASSQDSVHTDTQYF. The chain has TRBV4-3 and TRBJ2-3, with D uncertain. Germline values: CDR1 LGHNA, CDR2 YSLEER. Trimming removed 0 bases at V and 2 bases at J, with 9 bases between. The CDR3 spans 15 residues.

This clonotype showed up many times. The CDR3 protein is CASSQRQDISYNSPLHF. The CDR3 nucleotides read TGTGCCAGCAGCCAACGGCAGGACATCTCCTATAATTCACCCCTCCACTTT. The V gene is TRBV3-1, the J gene TRBJ1-6; D may be TRBD1 (5 bases). Trimming left V 2 bases short and J 0 bases short, with 11 bases between. CDR3 length: 17 residues. Germline CDR1 reads LGHDT; CDR2 reads YNNKEL (reference sequence).

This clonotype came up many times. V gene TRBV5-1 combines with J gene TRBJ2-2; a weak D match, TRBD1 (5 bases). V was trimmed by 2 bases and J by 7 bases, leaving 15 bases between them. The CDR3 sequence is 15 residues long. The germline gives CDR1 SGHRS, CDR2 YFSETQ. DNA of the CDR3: TGCGCCAGCAGCTTTTCGGTGGGGCTCGGCGGGGAGCTGTTTTTT. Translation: CASSFSVGLGGELFF.

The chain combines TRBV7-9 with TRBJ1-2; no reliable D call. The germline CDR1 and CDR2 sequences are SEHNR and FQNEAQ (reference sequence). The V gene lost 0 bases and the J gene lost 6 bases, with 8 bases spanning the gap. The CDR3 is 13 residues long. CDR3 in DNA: TGTGCCAGCAGCTTAGCCCACGCGGATGGCTACACCTTC. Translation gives CASSLAHADGYTF.

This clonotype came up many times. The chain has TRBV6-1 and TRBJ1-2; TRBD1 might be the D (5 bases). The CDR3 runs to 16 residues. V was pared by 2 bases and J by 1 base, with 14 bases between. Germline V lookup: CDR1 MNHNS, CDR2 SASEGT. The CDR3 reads CASSEWSAGLNYGYTF. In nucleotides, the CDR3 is TGTGCCAGCAGTGAATGGTCGGCGGGACTTAACTATGGCTACACCTTC.

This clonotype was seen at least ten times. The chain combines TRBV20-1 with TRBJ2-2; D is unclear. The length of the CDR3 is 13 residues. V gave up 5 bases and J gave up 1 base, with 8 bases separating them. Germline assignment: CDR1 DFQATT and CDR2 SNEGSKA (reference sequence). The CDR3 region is CSAPRQNTGELFF. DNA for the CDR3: TGCAGTGCTCCTAGACAGAACACCGGGGAGCTGTTTTTT.

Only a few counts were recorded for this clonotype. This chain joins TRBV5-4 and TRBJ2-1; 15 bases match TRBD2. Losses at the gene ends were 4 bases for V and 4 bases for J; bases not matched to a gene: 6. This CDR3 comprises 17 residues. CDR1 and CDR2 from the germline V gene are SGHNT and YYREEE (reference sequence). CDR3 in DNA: TGTGCCAGCAGCGGGGGACTAGCGGGAGGCCTATACAATGAGCAGTTCTTC. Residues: CASSGGLAGGLYNEQFF.